The 19 T cell receptor beta chains below all came from one sample that was sequenced in a study of PD-L1 blockade in urothelial cancer. Regarding time point: peripheral blood 6 weeks after treatment start. Profiling relied on immunoSEQ multiplex PCR, and the TCRdb table lists in-frame clones only, not all of them. The table shows about 45,000 clones, with roughly 86% occurring only once. The sequences come from PBMCs, collected around atezolizumab (anti-PD-L1) treatment. These receptor sequences come from a man aged 60-69 years with urothelial cancer.

The V gene is TRBV5-6, the J gene TRBJ2-3, with 11 positions matching TRBD2. The CDR3 runs to 18 residues. The junction had 12 bases not matched to a gene; V was cut back by 2 bases and J by 4 bases. Germline assignment: CDR1 SGHDT and CDR2 YYEEEE. CDR3 residues: CASSFLPSGGIEPDTQYF. The DNA of the CDR3 is TGTGCCAGCAGCTTTTTGCCTAGCGGGGGGATCGAGCCAGATACGCAGTATTTT. Variable domain in full (rest from reference TRBV5-6 and TRBJ2-3): DAGVTQSPTHLIKTRGQQVTLRCSPKSGHDTVSWYQQALGQGPQFIFQYYEEEERQRGNFPDRFSGHQFPNYSSELNVNALLLGDSALYLCASSFLPSGGIEPDTQYFGPGTRLTVL.

This clone has more than one count but fewer than ten. The V gene is TRBV19, the J gene TRBJ2-7, with 7 bases aligning to TRBD1. CDR1 is LNHDA and CDR2 is SQIVND in the germline V gene (reference sequence). The CDR3 runs 13 residues. Losses at the gene ends were 5 bases for V and 3 bases for J; bases not matched to a gene: 4. In DNA, the CDR3 is TGTGCCAGTAGTCCTGGACAGGTCTACGAGCAGTACTTC. Its protein product is CASSPGQVYEQYF.

J is TRBJ2-3 and V is TRBV6-5; possible D gene TRBD1, 6 bases. Germline V gene data show CDR1 as MNHEY and CDR2 as SVGAGI. CDR3 size: 14 residues. Trimming cost V 6 bases and J 6 bases, with 16 bases left between them. CDR3 protein: CASRTHRDTDTQYF. In DNA form, the CDR3 reads TGTGCCAGCAGAACCCACCGGGACACCGATACGCAGTATTTT.

J is TRBJ2-7 and V is TRBV6-1, with D perhaps TRBD2 (5 bases). Germline V gives CDR1 MNHNS, CDR2 SASEGT. Trimming stripped 1 base from V and 2 bases from J, with 9 bases between. CDR3 length equals 14 residues. CDR3: CASSEEYGTYEQYF. As DNA, the CDR3 is TGTGCCAGCAGTGAAGAATACGGGACCTACGAGCAGTACTTC.

This sequence joins TRBV4-1 and TRBJ2-5, with 7 nucleotides matching TRBD1. The CDR3 spans 16 residues. The germline CDR1 and CDR2 sequences are MGHRA and YSYEKL. V dropped 0 bases and J dropped 4; count of bases not matched to a gene: 8. CDR3 residues: CASSQDAGGGGETQYF. In DNA, the CDR3 is TGCGCCAGCAGCCAAGATGCAGGGGGTGGTGGAGAGACCCAGTACTTC.

J is TRBJ2-3 and V is TRBV7-8; tentatively, D is TRBD2 (5 bases). Germline loops: CDR1 SGHVS, CDR2 FQNEAQ. Trimming took 5 bases from V and 0 from J, leaving 15 bases between them. The CDR3 has 16 amino acids. The DNA for the CDR3 is TGTGCCAGCAGCCCCAGATTTGAGCGGAGCACAGATACGCAGTATTTT. This translates into CASSPRFERSTDTQYF.

In this sample, this clone turned up many times. The rearrangement links TRBV6-1 to TRBJ1-1, with TRBD1 matching 7 bases. Germline V gene lookup returns CDR1 MNHNS and CDR2 SASEGT. V shed 6 bases and J 4 bases; nucleotides not matched to a gene: 5. This CDR3 contains 13 residues. CDR3 loop: CASRDRAVTEAFF. The CDR3 DNA is TGTGCCAGCAGAGACAGGGCGGTCACTGAAGCTTTCTTT.

The V and J genes are TRBV14 and TRBJ2-2; D ambiguous. Germline V CDR1 and CDR2: SGHDN, FVKESK. This CDR3 contains 13 residues. The V gene lost 0 bases and the J gene lost 7 bases, with 6 bases spanning the gap. CDR3 sequence: CASSQDYSGELFF. DNA of the CDR3: TGTGCCAGCAGCCAAGATTACAGCGGGGAGCTGTTTTTT.

CDR3 sequence reads: CASSPQSWGENYHEQYF. The DNA for the CDR3 is TGTGCCAGCAGCCCACAGTCCTGGGGGGAGAATTACCACGAGCAGTACTTC. This chain joins TRBV4-2 and TRBJ2-7; D might be TRBD2 (6 bases). The V end lost 4 bases, the J end lost 5 bases, and 24 bases lay between the germline ends. CDR1 and CDR2 from the germline V gene are LGHNA and YNFKEQ. The CDR3 has 17 residues.

This chain connects TRBV2 to TRBJ2-5, with D maybe TRBD2 (6 bases). Per the germline V gene, CDR1 is SNHLY and CDR2 is FYNNEI. The CDR3 consists of 15 residues. Trimming removed 4 bases at V and 0 bases at J, with 12 bases between. The chain's CDR3 is CASSVRRGYQETQYF. As DNA, the CDR3 is TGTGCCAGCAGTGTCCGCCGGGGGTACCAAGAGACCCAGTACTTC.

The chain combines TRBV6-5 with TRBJ2-7; D uncertain. V was pared by 4 bases and J by 6 bases, with 13 bases between. Germline CDR1 is MNHEY and CDR2 is SVGAGI. The CDR3 length is 13 residues. The CDR3 loop reads CASSSLPGFEQYF. CDR3 sequence (DNA): TGTGCCAGCAGTTCCCTCCCCGGGTTCGAGCAGTACTTC.

In its sample, this clone was seen a few times. The genes are TRBV4-1 and TRBJ2-7, with a tentative D call TRBD2 (6 bases). Germline CDR1 and CDR2: MGHRA and YSYEKL. V was clipped by 1 base and J by 0 bases, with 22 bases between them. The CDR3 is 19 amino acids. The CDR3 region is CASSQVFRLGRLASYEQYF. CDR3 in DNA: TGCGCCAGCAGCCAAGTTTTTAGACTTGGGAGGCTTGCCTCCTACGAGCAGTACTTC.

This clone has more than one count but fewer than ten. This chain links TRBV15 with TRBJ1-6, with D tentatively TRBD1 (6 bases). In germline, CDR1 is LNHNV, CDR2 YYDKDF (reference sequence). The germline V and J ends were trimmed by 9 bases and 7 bases, with 16 bases remaining between them. CDR3 length: 14 residues. CDR3 amino acids: CATGTTGPNSPLHF. The CDR3 DNA is TGTGCCACGGGCACGACAGGTCCGAATTCACCCCTCCACTTT. The entire variable domain, with the rest obtained from reference TRBV15 and TRBJ1-6, is as follows: DAMVIQNPRYQVTQFGKPVTLSCSQTLNHNVMYWYQQKSSQAPKLLFHYYDKDFNNEADTPDNFQSRRPNTSFCFLDIRSPGLGDTAMYLCATGTTGPNSPLHFGNGTRLTVT.

The V and J genes are TRBV5-1 and TRBJ2-7; D is uncertain. Germline lookup yields CDR1 SGHRS and CDR2 YFSETQ. The CDR3 consists of 13 residues. Trimming removed 0 bases at V and 8 bases at J, with 12 bases between. The CDR3 here is CASSLDPYEKQYF. The DNA of the CDR3 is TGCGCCAGCAGCTTGGACCCCTATGAGAAGCAGTACTTC.

The chain links TRBV11-3 to TRBJ2-5; 10 nucleotides align to TRBD2. The CDR3 is 13 residues long. Trimming cost V 9 bases and J 5 bases; bases outside gene matches: 6. Per the germline V gene, CDR1 is SGHNT and CDR2 is YENEEA. CDR3 in amino acids: CARLAGCTETQYF. As DNA, the CDR3 is TGTGCCAGACTAGCGGGATGTACCGAGACCCAGTACTTC.

The chain joins TRBV30 to TRBJ1-5, with TRBD1 matching over 7 bases. This CDR3 comprises 17 residues. The trim removed 4 bases at V and 5 bases at J, leaving 17 bases unmatched. CDR1 and CDR2 from the germline V gene are GTSNPN and SVGIG (reference sequence). Here the CDR3 reads CAWISSPRQGGYQPQHF. The CDR3 nucleotides are TGTGCCTGGATCTCTTCCCCCCGACAGGGTGGATATCAGCCCCAGCATTTT.

The rearrangement uses TRBV7-9 and TRBJ2-7, with TRBD2 matching 13 bases. V shed 5 bases, J shed 1 base, and the junction held 5 bases outside the gene matches. The CDR3 sequence is 16 residues long. Germline V gives CDR1 SEHNR, CDR2 FQNEAQ (reference sequence). The CDR3 nucleotides read TGTGCCAGCAGCCTGACTAGCGGGAGGCATTCCTACGAGCAGTACTTC. Amino acid sequence: CASSLTSGRHSYEQYF.

The V call is TRBV7-9, the J call TRBJ1-2; D not resolved. Germline-derived CDR1 and CDR2 are SEHNR and FQNEAQ (reference sequence). With 1 base removed from V and 2 bases from J, the gap between germline ends came to 8 bases. This CDR3 region has 14 residues. CDR3 protein: CASSLDEANYGYTF. Written as DNA, the CDR3 is TGTGCCAGCAGCTTAGACGAGGCCAACTATGGCTACACCTTC.

The gene calls are TRBV28 and TRBJ2-2; 7 bases agree with TRBD1. This CDR3 comprises 13 residues. The V gene's germline CDR1 is MDHEN and CDR2 SYDVKM. Trimming at V came to 5 bases and at J to 6 bases, leaving 3 bases not matched to a gene. For the CDR3, the DNA is TGTGCCAGCAGTAGCACAGGGGCCGGGGAGCTGTTTTTT. It encodes CASSSTGAGELFF.